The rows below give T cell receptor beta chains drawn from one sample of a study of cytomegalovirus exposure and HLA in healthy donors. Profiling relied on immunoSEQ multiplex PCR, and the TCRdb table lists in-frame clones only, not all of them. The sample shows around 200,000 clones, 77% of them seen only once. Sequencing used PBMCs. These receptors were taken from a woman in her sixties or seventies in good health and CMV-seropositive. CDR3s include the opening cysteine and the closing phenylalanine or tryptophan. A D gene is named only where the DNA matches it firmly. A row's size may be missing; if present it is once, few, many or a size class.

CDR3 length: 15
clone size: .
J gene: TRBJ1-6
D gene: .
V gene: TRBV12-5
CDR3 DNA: TGTGCTAGTGAGACGAGGGAATTAAATAATTCACCCCTCCACTTT
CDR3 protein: CASETRELNNSPLHF

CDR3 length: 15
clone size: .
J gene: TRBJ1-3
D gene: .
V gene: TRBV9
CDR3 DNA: TGTGCCAGCAGCGTAGGACAGAGCTCTGGAAACACCATATATTTT
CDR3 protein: CASSVGQSSGNTIYF

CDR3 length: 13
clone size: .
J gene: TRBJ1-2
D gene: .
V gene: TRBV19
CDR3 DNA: TGTGCCAGTAGTATACGCAGGGCCGCAGGCTACACCTTC
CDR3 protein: CASSIRRAAGYTF

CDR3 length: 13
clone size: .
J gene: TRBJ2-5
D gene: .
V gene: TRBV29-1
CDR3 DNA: TGCAGCGTTGATACGAGCGACCAAGAGACCCAGTACTTC
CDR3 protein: CSVDTSDQETQYF

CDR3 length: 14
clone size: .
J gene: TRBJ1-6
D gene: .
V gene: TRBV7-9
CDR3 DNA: TGTGCCAGCAGCCGAGACAGCTATAATTCACCCCTCCACTTT
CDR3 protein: CASSRDSYNSPLHF

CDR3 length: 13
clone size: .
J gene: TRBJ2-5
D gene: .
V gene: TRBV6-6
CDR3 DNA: TGTGCCAGCGGTCTCAGGGGTCAAGAGACCCAGTACTTC
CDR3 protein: CASGLRGQETQYF

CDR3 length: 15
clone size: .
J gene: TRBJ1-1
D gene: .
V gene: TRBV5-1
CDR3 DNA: TGCGCCAGCAGCCTACAGACAGATCTTAACACTGAAGCTTTCTTT
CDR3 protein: CASSLQTDLNTEAFF

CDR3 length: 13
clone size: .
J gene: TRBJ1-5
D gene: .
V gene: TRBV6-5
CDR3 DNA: TGTGCCAGCAGAGGACAGAATAATCAGCCCCAGCATTTT
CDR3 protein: CASRGQNNQPQHF

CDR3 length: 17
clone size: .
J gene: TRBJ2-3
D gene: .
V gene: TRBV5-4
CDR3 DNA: TGTGCCAGCAGCCCCCGTTCACAGGGCGGAAGCACAGATACGCAGTATTTT
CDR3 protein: CASSPRSQGGSTDTQYF

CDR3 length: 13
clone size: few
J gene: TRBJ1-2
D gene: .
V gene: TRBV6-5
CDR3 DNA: TGTGCCAGCAGCGAACAGGATCACTATGGCTACACCTTC
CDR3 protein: CASSEQDHYGYTF

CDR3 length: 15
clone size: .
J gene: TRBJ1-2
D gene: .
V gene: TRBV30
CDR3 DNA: TGTGCCTGGAGTCGACAGATAAACCCTATATTAGGCTACACCTTC
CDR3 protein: CAWSRQINPILGYTF

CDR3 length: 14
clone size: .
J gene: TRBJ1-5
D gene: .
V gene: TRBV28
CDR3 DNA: TGTGCCAGCAGTTTGAGCCAGGGTCATCAGCCCCAGCATTTT
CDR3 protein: CASSLSQGHQPQHF

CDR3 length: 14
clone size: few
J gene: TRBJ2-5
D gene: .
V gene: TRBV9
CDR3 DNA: TGTGCCAGCAGCGTAGCTCTATTCCGGGAGACCCAGTACTTC
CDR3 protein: CASSVALFRETQYF

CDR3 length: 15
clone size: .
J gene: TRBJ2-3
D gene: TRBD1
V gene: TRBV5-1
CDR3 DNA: TGCGCCAGCAGCTCATCCGGGACAGTCACAGATACGCAGTATTTT
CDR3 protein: CASSSSGTVTDTQYF

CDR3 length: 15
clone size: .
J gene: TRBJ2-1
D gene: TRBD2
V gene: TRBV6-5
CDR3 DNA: TGTGCCAGCAGGACGGGACTAGCGGAAGTAGGTGAGCAGTTCTTC
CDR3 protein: CASRTGLAEVGEQFF

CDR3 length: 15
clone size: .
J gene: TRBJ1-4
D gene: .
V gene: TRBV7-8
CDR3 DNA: TGTGCCAGCAGTCAGCGAACAGGGTTGGCTGAAAAACTGTTTTTT
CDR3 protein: CASSQRTGLAEKLFF

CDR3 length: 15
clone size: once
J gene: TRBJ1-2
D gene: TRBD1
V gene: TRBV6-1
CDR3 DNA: TGTGCCAGCAGTACTCCGCGACAGGGTAGTTATGGCTACACCTTC
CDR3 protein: CASSTPRQGSYGYTF

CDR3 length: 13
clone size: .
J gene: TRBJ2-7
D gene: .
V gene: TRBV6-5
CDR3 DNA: TGTGCCAGCAGTGATCAACAGGGCTACGAGCAGTACTTC
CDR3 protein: CASSDQQGYEQYF

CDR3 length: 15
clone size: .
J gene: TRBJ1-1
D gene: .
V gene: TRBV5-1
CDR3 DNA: TGCGCCAGCAGCTTGGTAGGAGTGATGAACACTGAAGCTTTCTTT
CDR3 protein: CASSLVGVMNTEAFF

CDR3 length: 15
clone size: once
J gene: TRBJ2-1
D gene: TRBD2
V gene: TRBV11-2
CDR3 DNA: TGTGCCAGCAGCCCACTAGCGGGAAGGTACAATGAGCAGTTCTTC
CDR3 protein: CASSPLAGRYNEQFF

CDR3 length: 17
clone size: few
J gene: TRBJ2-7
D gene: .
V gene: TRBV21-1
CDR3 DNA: TGTGCCAGCAGCGGCCAGGATCGGGACTTAGGATGCTACGAGCAGTACTTC
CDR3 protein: CASSGQDRDLGCYEQYF

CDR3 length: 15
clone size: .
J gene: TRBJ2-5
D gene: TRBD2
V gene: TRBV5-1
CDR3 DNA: TGCGCCAGCAGCTTGGGACTAGCGGGAGTGGAGACCCAGTACTTC
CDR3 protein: CASSLGLAGVETQYF

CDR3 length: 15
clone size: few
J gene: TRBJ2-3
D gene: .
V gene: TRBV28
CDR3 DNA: TGTGCCAGCAGCCCGTTTGGCAGGGCCACAGATACGCAGTATTTT
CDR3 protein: CASSPFGRATDTQYF

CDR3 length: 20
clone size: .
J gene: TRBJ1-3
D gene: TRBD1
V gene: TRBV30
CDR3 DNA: TGTGCCTGGATCCCCTCCCCCGGGACAGGGGAAGGATGGTCTGGAAACACCATATATTTT
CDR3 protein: CAWIPSPGTGEGWSGNTIYF

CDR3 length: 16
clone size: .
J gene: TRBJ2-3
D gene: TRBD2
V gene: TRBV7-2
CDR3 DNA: TGTGCCAGCAGCTTTAGGCGGGGGGGCGGCACAGATACGCAGTATTTT
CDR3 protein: CASSFRRGGGTDTQYF

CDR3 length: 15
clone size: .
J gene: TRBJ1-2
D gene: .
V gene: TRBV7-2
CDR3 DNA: TGTGCCAGCAGCCAAGTCGGGGGGAATATGGGTGGCTACACCTTC
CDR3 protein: CASSQVGGNMGGYTF

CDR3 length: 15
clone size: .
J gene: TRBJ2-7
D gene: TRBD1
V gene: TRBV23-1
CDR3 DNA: TGCGCCAGCAGTCAGACCCGGGACAGGGCCGCCGAGCAGTACTTC
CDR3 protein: CASSQTRDRAAEQYF

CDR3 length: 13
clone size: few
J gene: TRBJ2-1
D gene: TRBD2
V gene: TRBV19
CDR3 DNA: TGTGCCAGTAGGGCTAGCGGGACGGATGAGCAGTTCTTC
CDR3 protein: CASRASGTDEQFF

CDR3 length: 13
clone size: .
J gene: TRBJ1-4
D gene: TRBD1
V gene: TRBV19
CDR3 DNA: TGTGCCAGCACGGGACAGGGAGATGAAAAACTGTTTTTT
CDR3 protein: CASTGQGDEKLFF

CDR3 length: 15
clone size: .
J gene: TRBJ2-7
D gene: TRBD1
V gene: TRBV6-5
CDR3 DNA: TGTGCCAGCAGTCGGACCGGGACAGCACCCTACGAGCAGTACTTC
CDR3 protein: CASSRTGTAPYEQYF

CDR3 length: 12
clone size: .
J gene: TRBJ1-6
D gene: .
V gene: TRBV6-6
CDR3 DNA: TGTGCCAGCTGGACTGATAATTCACCCCTCCACTTT
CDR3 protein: CASWTDNSPLHF

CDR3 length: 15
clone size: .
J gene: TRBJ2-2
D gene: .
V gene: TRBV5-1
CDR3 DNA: TGCGCCAGCAGCACATACAGGTTCGACACCGGGGAGCTGTTTTTT
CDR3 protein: CASSTYRFDTGELFF